What follows are 24 T cell receptor beta chains derived from one specimen sequenced in a study of blood T cell repertoires in COVID-19 (dated by TCRdb to between 2020 and 2021). Library generation was performed with the immunoSEQ multiplex PCR assay. The clones in this table, taken by TCRdb from immuneACCESS, are in-frame only. Not every clone is retained; where verified, under half of the shortfall comes from an unresolved V gene, and the cause of the rest is unknown. Counted in this sample were more than 65,000 clones; around 91% of them appeared once. The ten largest clones represent 7% to 9% of the sample. Material: peripheral blood. The receptors originated from a human donor in a cohort sampled during active COVID-19.

This rearrangement joins TRBV7-2 to TRBJ2-7; TRBD2 is a possible D gene (5 bases). The germline CDR1 and CDR2 sequences are SGHTA and FQGNSA. Between the trimmed V and J ends, which lost 2 bases and 6 bases, there was a span of 14 bases. This CDR3 comprises 14 residues. The CDR3 DNA sequence: TGTGCCAGCAGCTTATCCTCGGGAATGAGCGAGCAGTACTTC. This translates into CASSLSSGMSEQYF.

V usage is TRBV7-8 and J usage is TRBJ2-7; 7 positions match TRBD2. V was pared by 4 bases and J by 6 bases, with 6 bases of the junction left unmatched. The CDR3 is made up of 13 amino acids. Germline V gene data show CDR1 as SGHVS and CDR2 as FQNEAQ. This chain's CDR3 is CASSSSGRGEQYF. The CDR3 DNA reads TGTGCCAGCAGCTCCTCGGGGAGGGGCGAGCAGTACTTC.

This chain joins TRBV6-4 and TRBJ1-1; D gene ambiguous. This CDR3 spans 16 amino acids. CDR1 and CDR2 (germline): MRHNA, SNTAGT. The ends were cut back, 0 bases at V and 3 bases at J, with 14 bases in the middle. The CDR3 nucleotides read TGTGCCAGCAGTGACTCCCATTCCGGGTCCTACACTGAAGCTTTCTTT. It translates to CASSDSHSGSYTEAFF.

CDR3: CASRLRVGLREGGEVEQFF. CDR3 nucleotide sequence: TGTGCCAGCAGGCTTAGAGTCGGGTTGAGGGAGGGAGGGGAGGTTGAGCAGTTCTTC. The genes are TRBV11-2 and TRBJ2-1, with 7 bases lining up with TRBD2. This CDR3 is 19 amino acids long. Germline V gene data show CDR1 as SGHAT and CDR2 as FQNNGV. The junction had 26 bases not matched to a gene; V was cut back by 6 bases and J by 9 bases. The full variable domain, with the rest looked up from reference TRBV11-2 and TRBJ2-1, is EAGVAQSPRYKIIEKRQSVAFWCNPISGHATLYWYQQILGQGPKLLIQFQNNGVVDDSQLPKDRFSAERLKGVDSTLKIQPAKLEDSAVYLCASRLRVGLREGGEVEQFFGPGTRLTVL.

The V and J genes are TRBV28 and TRBJ2-7; 9 bases line up with TRBD1. The CDR3 contains 16 residues. CDR1 and CDR2 (germline): MDHEN, SYDVKM. V gave up 6 bases and J gave up 5 bases; unmatched junction bases: 14. Here the CDR3 DNA reads TGTGCCAGCAGCTATACCACCGGGACAGGGATGCACGAGCAGTACTTC. Amino acids: CASSYTTGTGMHEQYF.

This chain uses TRBV11-2 with TRBJ2-2; 7 bases are a match to TRBD1. Germline V CDR1 and CDR2: SGHAT, FQNNGV. The V and J ends lost 5 bases and 4 bases, in that order; junction bases with no gene match: 13. The CDR3 contains 17 residues. This chain's CDR3 is CASSPKTGPTSTGELFF. The CDR3 bases are TGTGCCAGCAGCCCAAAGACAGGGCCCACCTCCACCGGGGAGCTGTTTTTT.

Only a few counts were recorded for this clone. This chain joins TRBV9 and TRBJ2-7; the match to TRBD1 covers 7 bases. Trimming at V came to 2 bases and at J to 6 bases, leaving 2 bases not matched to a gene. The germline V gene encodes CDR1 SGDLS and CDR2 YYNGEE. This CDR3 is 12 amino acids long. The CDR3 protein is CASSVGQSEQYF. Here the CDR3 DNA reads TGTGCCAGCAGCGTGGGACAGTCCGAGCAGTACTTC.

The V gene is TRBV11-2, the J gene TRBJ1-3; D not certain. V lost 4 bases and J 0 bases, leaving 16 bases between the germline ends. CDR1 and CDR2 from the germline V gene are SGHAT and FQNNGV. The CDR3 is 17 amino acids. CDR3 coding DNA: TGTGCCAGCAGCTCTGGAGGGCTAAGATCCTCTGGAAACACCATATATTTT. Translation gives CASSSGGLRSSGNTIYF.

This chain uses TRBV5-4 with TRBJ1-2; a possible D gene is TRBD1 (5 bases). The CDR3 has 13 amino acids. Germline values: CDR1 SGHNT, CDR2 YYREEE (reference sequence). The V end was cut by 0 bases, the J end by 8 bases, with 11 bases between. CDR3: CASSLAGAGGYTF. Written as DNA, the CDR3 is TGTGCCAGCAGCTTGGCCGGGGCGGGAGGCTACACCTTC.

J is TRBJ1-2 and V is TRBV27; D call uncertain. V lost 3 bases and J 5 bases, leaving 16 bases between the germline ends. The CDR3 consists of 15 residues. From germline, CDR1 is MNHEY and CDR2 SMNVEV (reference sequence). The CDR3 DNA sequence: TGTGCCAGCAGTTTGTACCCGAGTCCTCTTTATGGCTACACCTTC. Translation gives CASSLYPSPLYGYTF.

Here the CDR3 reads CASRTTGRPFEAFF. In DNA, the CDR3 is TGTGCCAGCAGAACGACAGGCCGGCCCTTTGAAGCTTTCTTT. The chain uses TRBV27 and TRBJ1-1; possible D gene TRBD1, 6 bases. Germline loops: CDR1 MNHEY, CDR2 SMNVEV (reference sequence). CDR3 size: 14 residues. Trimming cost V 6 bases and J 7 bases, with 18 bases left between them.

The V gene is TRBV10-3, the J gene TRBJ1-6; 10 bases fit TRBD1. V lost 2 bases, J lost 7 bases, and 5 bases stayed unmatched. CDR1 and CDR2 (germline): ENHRY, SYGVKD. The CDR3 extends over 16 amino acids. The CDR3 region has the DNA TGTGCCATCAGTGAGGGGACAGGGGATAGGAATTCACCCCTCCACTTT. It is translated as CAISEGTGDRNSPLHF.

Here the CDR3 reads CASSQPQGPGNTIYF. CDR3 nucleotides: TGTGCCAGCAGCCAGCCACAGGGACCTGGAAACACCATATATTTT. The V and J genes are TRBV14 and TRBJ1-3; the D gene is possibly TRBD1 (6 bases). The CDR3 is made up of 15 amino acids. Looked up from germline, CDR1 is SGHDN and CDR2 is FVKESK. Trimming cost V 3 bases and J 2 bases, with 11 bases left between them.

This clone occurred once. The gene calls are TRBV11-2 and TRBJ2-7; a possible D gene is TRBD1 (6 bases). Germline V gene sequence: CDR1 SGHAT, CDR2 FQNNGV. V lost 4 bases and J lost 0, with 16 bases in between. This CDR3 contains 16 residues. The DNA for the CDR3 is TGTGCCAGCAGCTCGGTAAAGGGGGACACCTCCTACGAGCAGTACTTC. Residues: CASSSVKGDTSYEQYF.

The J gene is TRBJ1-2, the V gene TRBV19, with D perhaps matching TRBD1 (5 bases). The CDR3 is 16 residues long. Trimming removed 7 bases at V and 3 bases at J, with 21 bases between. Germline assignment: CDR1 LNHDA and CDR2 SQIVND (reference sequence). CDR3 in DNA: TGTGCCAGTACTAATAGAGGCCAGGGCTGGCACTATGGCTACACCTTC. Encoded protein: CASTNRGQGWHYGYTF.

This clone was observed a few times. The genes are TRBV7-6 and TRBJ1-3, with 8 bases identical to TRBD1. The CDR3 is made up of 17 amino acids. Trimming removed 1 base from V and 2 bases from J; junction bases left unmatched: 7. Germline CDR1 is SGHVS and CDR2 is FNYEAQ. DNA for the CDR3: TGTGCCAGCAGCTTAGGGAGCAGGGGGCATGCTGGAAACACCATATATTTT. Its translation: CASSLGSRGHAGNTIYF.

V and J are TRBV11-2 and TRBJ1-3; tentative D call: TRBD1 (6 bases). The CDR3 is 15 amino acids. The V gene's germline CDR1 is SGHAT and CDR2 FQNNGV. The V end was cut by 3 bases, the J end by 4 bases, with 13 bases between. CDR3 DNA: TGTGCCAGCAGCTTCGGCAGGGGTGGGGGAAACACCATATATTTT. Protein: CASSFGRGGGNTIYF.

The chain links TRBV28 to TRBJ1-1; 7 nucleotides align to TRBD1. V was clipped by 6 bases and J by 1 base; unmatched bases: 8. CDR1 and CDR2 from the germline V gene are MDHEN and SYDVKM. This CDR3 has 15 amino acids. The CDR3 here is CASRPAGGSNTEAFF. In DNA, the CDR3 is TGTGCCAGCAGACCCGCAGGGGGATCGAACACTGAAGCTTTCTTT.

In its sample, this clone was seen a few times. The chain couples TRBV3-1 (or the pseudogene TRBV3-2) to TRBJ2-4; tentatively, D is TRBD2 (5 bases). Between the trimmed V and J ends, which lost 1 base and 8 bases, there was a span of 12 bases. The CDR3 consists of 14 residues. Germline V gene sequence: CDR1 LGHDT, CDR2 YNNKEL (reference sequence). CDR3 residues: CASSQATRGDIQYF. CDR3 sequence (DNA): TGTGCCAGCAGCCAAGCCACTAGAGGCGACATTCAGTACTTC.

The chain links TRBV2 to TRBJ1-1, with TRBD1 as a possible D gene (5 bases). Germline values: CDR1 SNHLY, CDR2 FYNNEI. V lost 7 bases and J 2 bases, leaving 20 bases between the germline ends. The CDR3 totals 16 residues. The CDR3 loop is CASISGRAEKNTEAFF. The DNA of the CDR3 is TGTGCCAGCATAAGTGGCAGGGCGGAGAAAAACACTGAAGCTTTCTTT.

This chain uses TRBV28 with TRBJ2-7; D call uncertain. Germline CDR1 is MDHEN and CDR2 is SYDVKM. Trimming shortened V by 5 bases and J by 0 bases, and 5 bases separated the two germline ends. The CDR3 is 12 amino acids. CDR3 sequence reads: CASSPSSYEQYF. For the CDR3, the DNA is TGTGCCAGCAGTCCGAGCTCCTACGAGCAGTACTTC.

The V call is TRBV7-2, the J call TRBJ1-6, with TRBD1 as a possible D gene (5 bases). Trimming cost V 4 bases and J 0 bases, with 13 bases left between them. This CDR3 is built from 17 residues. Germline CDR1 is SGHTA and CDR2 is FQGNSA. In DNA, the CDR3 is TGTGCCAGCAGCTCAGGTGGGGCCGGCTCCTATAATTCACCCCTCCACTTT. Protein: CASSSGGAGSYNSPLHF.

The chain joins TRBV19 to TRBJ2-7, with D uncertain. The CDR3 totals 14 residues. V lost 1 base to trimming and J lost 6 bases, with 13 bases between them. CDR1 and CDR2 (germline): LNHDA, SQIVND (reference sequence). The CDR3 coding sequence is TGTGCCAGTAGTATAGGAGGTTTTCCCGGCGAGCAGTACTTC. It is translated as CASSIGGFPGEQYF. Combining the CDR3 with reference TRBV19 and TRBJ2-7 gives the whole variable domain DGGITQSPKYLFRKEGQNVTLSCEQNLNHDAMYWYRQDPGQGLRLIYYSQIVNDFQKGDIAEGYSVSREKKESFPLTVTSAQKNPTAFYLCASSIGGFPGEQYFGPGTRLTVT.

The V gene is TRBV7-8, the J gene TRBJ1-5; TRBD1 is a possible D gene (6 bases). The germline V gene has CDR1 SGHVS and CDR2 FQNEAQ. CDR3 length: 17 amino acids. Trimming pared 4 bases from V and 1 base from J, leaving 17 bases between. CDR3: CASSSTSRTASNQPQHF. In nucleotides, the CDR3 is TGTGCCAGCAGCTCAACGTCCCGGACAGCAAGCAATCAGCCCCAGCATTTT.